Shown below are 8 T cell receptor beta chains from a single sample sequenced in a study of blood T cell repertoires in COVID-19. Sequenced by immunoSEQ multiplex PCR; TCRdb stores in-frame clones only, minus some. Of around 200,000 clones in the sample, around four fifths were seen once. The source material was peripheral blood. These receptors were collected from an older woman with COVID-19, enrolled during active disease.

The chain recombines TRBV7-9 with TRBJ1-3; 7 nucleotides match TRBD1. The CDR3 extends over 15 amino acids. V lost 5 bases and J lost 0; bases outside the gene matches: 4. Germline V gene lookup returns CDR1 SEHNR and CDR2 FQNEAQ (reference sequence). CDR3 sequence reads: CASSRQGPSGNTIYF. The CDR3 bases are TGTGCCAGCAGCCGACAGGGACCCTCTGGAAACACCATATATTTT.

This clone was recorded only once. The chain couples TRBV5-1 to TRBJ1-1; no reliable D call. The germline gives CDR1 SGHRS, CDR2 YFSETQ. The CDR3 consists of 15 residues. V was trimmed by 0 bases and J by 4 bases, leaving 13 bases between them. The CDR3: CASSLGSGLGTEAFF. The CDR3 DNA is TGCGCCAGCAGCTTGGGGTCAGGATTAGGCACTGAAGCTTTCTTT.

The rearrangement uses TRBV2 and TRBJ1-3; tentative D call: TRBD1 (6 bases). The length of the CDR3 is 14 residues. Per the germline V gene, CDR1 is SNHLY and CDR2 is FYNNEI. V lost 7 bases, J lost 3 bases, and 13 bases lay in between. The CDR3 protein is CASTLGHHGNTIYF. CDR3 sequence (DNA): TGTGCCAGCACCTTGGGACATCATGGAAACACCATATATTTT.

The chain carries TRBV5-8 and TRBJ1-5; D perhaps matches TRBD1 (6 bases). The germline gives CDR1 SGHTS, CDR2 YDEGEE. The CDR3 extends over 15 amino acids. Deletions cut 6 bases from V and 4 bases from J, with 17 bases between. The CDR3 DNA reads as TGTGCCAGCACCCGGGTAGGGGGAGGGAATCAGCCCCAGCATTTT. Protein: CASTRVGGGNQPQHF.

The J gene is TRBJ1-1, the V gene TRBV29-1; tentative D call: TRBD1 (6 bases). The CDR3 contains 14 residues. With 6 bases removed from V and 3 bases from J, the gap between germline ends came to 17 bases. CDR1 is SQVTM, CDR2 ANQGSEA, per germline. The chain's CDR3 is CSVLFLGAHTEAFF. In DNA form, the CDR3 reads TGCAGCGTCCTTTTTCTGGGGGCGCACACTGAAGCTTTCTTT.

This clone was detected once. The chain joins TRBV2 to TRBJ2-7, with TRBD2 matching over 7 bases. CDR3 length: 15 residues. Germline V gene data show CDR1 as SNHLY and CDR2 as FYNNEI. The V gene end was trimmed by 7 bases and the J gene end by 0 bases; junction bases not matched to a gene: 9. For the CDR3, the DNA is TGTGCCAGCATAGATCTAGCGGAACCCTCCTACGAGCAGTACTTC. Translated: CASIDLAEPSYEQYF.

This clone was found a few times. J is TRBJ1-2 and V is TRBV12-5; 9 positions agree with TRBD1. Germline V CDR1 and CDR2: LGHNT, FRNRAP. The CDR3 runs 12 residues. V was pared by 6 bases and J by 8 bases, with 4 bases of the junction left unmatched. The CDR3 DNA follows: TGTGCTAGTGGGCGGACAGGGGACGGCTACACCTTC. Translation: CASGRTGDGYTF.

The chain has TRBV4-2 and TRBJ1-6; D not resolved. Trimming left V 8 bases short and J 11 bases short, with 16 bases between. The CDR3 covers 13 residues. The V gene's germline CDR1 is LGHNA and CDR2 YNFKEQ. Here the CDR3 DNA reads TGTGCCAGCTCGGACTATACCCCTCCACCCCTCCACTTT. Translation: CASSDYTPPPLHF.